Following are 25 T cell receptor beta chains from one sample sequenced in a study of cytomegalovirus exposure and HLA in healthy donors. The PCR had 60 Vbeta and 13 Jbeta primers. TCRdb keeps only in-frame clones here, not all; method: immunoSEQ multiplex PCR. The sample has about 72,000 clones, 70% to 80% seen once. The sample comprised PBMCs. The receptors shown here come from a man aged 35 to 55 in good health and CMV-seronegative.

This clone was observed a handful of times. V is TRBV19 and J is TRBJ1-1, with D possibly matching TRBD1 (5 bases). CDR1 is LNHDA, CDR2 SQIVND, per germline (reference sequence). This CDR3 has 14 residues. The V and J ends lost 2 bases and 4 bases respectively, with 11 bases between them. The CDR3 region is CASSISAGITEAFF. Written as DNA, the CDR3 is TGTGCCAGTAGTATAAGCGCAGGGATCACTGAAGCTTTCTTT.

This clone was found once. The rearrangement uses TRBV5-1 and TRBJ1-5; 8 nucleotides align to TRBD1. CDR1 and CDR2 from the germline V gene are SGHRS and YFSETQ. This CDR3 contains 14 residues. With V trimmed by 4 bases and J by 6 bases, 6 bases remained unmatched. The DNA of the CDR3 is TGCGCCAGCAGCCCAGGACAGGGAGGTCAGCCCCAGCATTTT. Its translation is CASSPGQGGQPQHF.

The chain couples TRBV27 to TRBJ2-2; 10 bases are shared with TRBD1. The ends lost 6 bases at V and 6 bases at J; junction bases unmatched: 4. The CDR3 covers 14 residues. From germline, CDR1 is MNHEY and CDR2 SMNVEV (reference sequence). CDR3 nucleotides: TGTGCCAGCAGGTGGACAGGGGGTTCCGGGGAGCTGTTTTTT. This sequence encodes CASRWTGGSGELFF.

The J gene is TRBJ1-1, the V gene TRBV5-1, with D possibly TRBD1 on 5 matching bases. CDR3 length equals 17 residues. V was shortened by 0 bases and J by 3 bases, with 18 bases between the two germline ends. Germline CDR1 is SGHRS and CDR2 is YFSETQ. The CDR3 DNA reads TGCGCCAGCAGCTTGGTAGGATCAGGGCGGGAGGACACTGAAGCTTTCTTT. Amino acid sequence: CASSLVGSGREDTEAFF.

The V gene is TRBV13, the J gene TRBJ2-1; no firm D call. Germline loops: CDR1 PRHDT, CDR2 FYEKMQ (reference sequence). This CDR3 is 15 amino acids long. Trimming shortened V by 0 bases and J by 5 bases, and 11 bases separated the two germline ends. The CDR3 spells CASSLGSTGDNEQFF. The CDR3, as DNA: TGTGCCAGCAGCTTAGGAAGTACCGGAGACAATGAGCAGTTCTTC. Filled out from reference TRBV13 and TRBJ2-1, the complete variable domain reads AAGVIQSPRHLIKEKRETATLKCYPIPRHDTVYWYQQGPGQDPQFLISFYEKMQSDKGSIPDRFSAQQFSDYHSELNMSSLELGDSALYFCASSLGSTGDNEQFFGPGTRLTVL.

V gene TRBV30 combines with J gene TRBJ2-5; D is undetermined. V gave up 8 bases and J gave up 4 bases, with 11 bases separating them. The CDR3 has 11 residues. The germline V gene has CDR1 GTSNPN and CDR2 SVGIG (reference sequence). The CDR3 nucleotides are TGTGCCAGCGCCGTCGGAGAGACCCAGTACTTC. Translation: CASAVGETQYF.

The chain is built from TRBV6-1 and TRBJ2-3, with 7 bases that match TRBD1. V lost 4 bases to trimming and J lost 2 bases; unmatched junction nucleotides: 3. CDR1 is MNHNS and CDR2 is SASEGT in the germline V gene. The CDR3 runs to 14 residues. The CDR3 DNA sequence: TGTGCCAGCAGTGGACAGGGCCTCACAGATACGCAGTATTTT. It codes for CASSGQGLTDTQYF.

The chain links TRBV28 to TRBJ1-4; 8 bases are shared with TRBD1. J gave up 5 bases and V 5 bases, and 7 bases lay outside the gene matches. The germline CDR1 and CDR2 sequences are MDHEN and SYDVKM. The CDR3 loop spans 15 amino acids. The CDR3 DNA is TGTGCCAGCAGTCCCCCGAGGACAGGGAATGAAAAACTGTTTTTT. Its translation is CASSPPRTGNEKLFF.

The V call is TRBV6-4, the J call TRBJ2-1; TRBD2 matches at 12 bases. Germline loops: CDR1 MRHNA, CDR2 SNTAGT. The V segment lost 6 bases and the J segment 10 bases; nucleotides outside the gene matches: 7. The CDR3 has 14 amino acids. CDR3 amino acids: CASRASGGASEQFF. The CDR3 nucleotides are TGTGCCAGCAGAGCTAGCGGGGGGGCCAGCGAGCAGTTCTTC.

The chain couples TRBV27 to TRBJ2-1; 10 bases line up with TRBD2. The germline V gene encodes CDR1 MNHEY and CDR2 SMNVEV (reference sequence). The CDR3 runs to 16 residues. Unmatched junction bases numbered 11, after V lost 5 bases and J lost 7 bases. The CDR3 sequence: CASSALKRGGLNEQFF. CDR3 coding DNA: TGTGCCAGCAGTGCCCTGAAGCGGGGGGGCCTAAATGAGCAGTTCTTC.

The V gene is TRBV29-1, the J gene TRBJ2-7; 7 bases match TRBD1. This CDR3 region has 13 residues. V shed 3 bases, J shed 2 bases, and the junction held 4 bases outside the gene matches. The germline V gene encodes CDR1 SQVTM and CDR2 ANQGSEA. CDR3 sequence reads: CSVESQGAYEQYF. The CDR3 DNA is TGCAGCGTTGAGTCCCAGGGGGCCTACGAGCAGTACTTC.

The chain uses TRBV19 and TRBJ1-5; tentatively, D is TRBD1 (6 bases). Trimming shortened V by 7 bases and J by 7 bases, and 17 bases separated the two germline ends. This CDR3 comprises 14 residues. Germline assignment: CDR1 LNHDA and CDR2 SQIVND (reference sequence). In DNA form, the CDR3 reads TGTGCCAGTACGTGGCAGGGGACCGGCCAGCCCCAGCATTTT. Translation: CASTWQGTGQPQHF.

This chain uses TRBV4-2 with TRBJ2-7, with 7 bases aligning to TRBD1. Germline V CDR1 and CDR2: LGHNA, YNFKEQ. This CDR3 is built from 14 residues. V lost 4 bases, J lost 1 base, and 4 bases stayed unmatched. The CDR3: CASSLGTASYEQYF. The DNA of the CDR3 is TGTGCCAGCAGCCTCGGGACAGCATCCTACGAGCAGTACTTC.

This rearrangement joins TRBV5-6 to TRBJ2-5, with D maybe TRBD1 (6 bases). Germline V lookup: CDR1 SGHDT, CDR2 YYEEEE. V was trimmed by 2 bases and J by 3 bases, leaving 11 bases between them. The CDR3 consists of 14 residues. CDR3 coding DNA: TGTGCCAGCAGCTTTAGGGCAGGGGAAGAGACCCAGTACTTC. It specifies CASSFRAGEETQYF. Together with reference TRBV5-6 and TRBJ2-5, the CDR3 gives the full variable domain: DAGVTQSPTHLIKTRGQQVTLRCSPKSGHDTVSWYQQALGQGPQFIFQYYEEEERQRGNFPDRFSGHQFPNYSSELNVNALLLGDSALYLCASSFRAGEETQYFGPGTRLLVL.

This chain connects TRBV6-5 to TRBJ2-1; 11 positions agree with TRBD2. CDR3 length: 16 amino acids. V shed 4 bases and J 7 bases; nucleotides not matched to a gene: 9. Germline V gives CDR1 MNHEY, CDR2 SVGAGI. CDR3 protein: CASSSIAGGPGNEQFF. DNA of the CDR3: TGTGCCAGCAGTTCAATAGCGGGGGGGCCTGGAAATGAGCAGTTCTTC.

In this sample, this clone turned up once. V gene TRBV23-1 combines with J gene TRBJ2-1, with D perhaps matching TRBD1 (6 bases). TRBV23-1 is given ORF status, its function remaining uncertain. CDR3 length: 17 amino acids. V was clipped by 3 bases and J by 0 bases, with 15 bases between them. Written as DNA, the CDR3 is TGCGCCAGCAGTCACCCCGAGGGACAAGACTCCTACAATGAGCAGTTCTTC. It specifies CASSHPEGQDSYNEQFF.

The chain joins TRBV7-8 to TRBJ1-1; D remains ambiguous. This CDR3 spans 13 amino acids. Trimming cost V 1 base and J 5 bases, with 8 bases left between them. The germline gives CDR1 SGHVS, CDR2 FQNEAQ. CDR3 protein: CASSLGGETEAFF. CDR3 in DNA: TGTGCCAGCAGCTTAGGCGGGGAGACTGAAGCTTTCTTT.

This clone appeared once. The rearrangement links TRBV7-9 to TRBJ1-2, with D maybe TRBD1 (6 bases). V lost 3 bases and J lost 4, with 6 bases in between. The CDR3 sequence is 12 residues long. CDR1 is SEHNR, CDR2 FQNEAQ, per germline (reference sequence). The CDR3 reads CASSLDSYGYTF. The CDR3 nucleotides read TGTGCCAGCAGCTTGGACAGCTATGGCTACACCTTC.

This clone has only a few counts. The chain joins TRBV6-6 to TRBJ2-5, with 8 bases that match TRBD1. The V and J ends lost 2 bases and 1 base, in that order; junction bases with no gene match: 3. Germline V gene data show CDR1 as MNHNY and CDR2 as SVGAGI (reference sequence). CDR3 length equals 15 residues. The chain's CDR3 is CASSYPGTGQETQYF. The CDR3 DNA is TGTGCCAGCAGTTACCCCGGGACAGGCCAAGAGACCCAGTACTTC.

The gene calls are TRBV7-3 and TRBJ2-2; TRBD1 is a possible D gene (6 bases). In germline, CDR1 is SGHTA, CDR2 FQGTGA. V shed 4 bases and J shed 2 bases, with 8 bases lying between them. The CDR3 consists of 14 residues. The CDR3 loop is CASSSGTNTGELFF. The CDR3 DNA reads as TGTGCCAGCAGCTCCGGGACAAACACCGGGGAGCTGTTTTTT.

This rearrangement joins TRBV6-5 to TRBJ2-7; no clear D. V lost 2 bases and J 3 bases, leaving 8 bases between the germline ends. The CDR3 is 13 residues long. Germline loops: CDR1 MNHEY, CDR2 SVGAGI. In nucleotides, the CDR3 is TGTGCCAGCAGTTACGCCTACAGCTACGAGCAGTACTTC. This encodes CASSYAYSYEQYF.

This chain connects TRBV7-8 to TRBJ1-3, with a possible D match to TRBD1 (6 bases). Germline CDR1 reads SGHVS; CDR2 reads FQNEAQ. The CDR3 totals 15 residues. The V and J ends lost 5 bases and 0 bases respectively, with 11 bases between them. CDR3 in amino acids: CASSTQGISGNTIYF. For the CDR3, the DNA is TGTGCCAGCAGCACTCAGGGGATCTCTGGAAACACCATATATTTT.

The chain employs TRBV29-1 and TRBJ2-7; TRBD1 might be the D (6 bases). The CDR3 is made up of 13 amino acids. V lost 6 bases and J 2 bases, leaving 14 bases between the germline ends. Germline CDR1 and CDR2: SQVTM and ANQGSEA. Here the CDR3 reads CSVADRTPYEQYF. The CDR3, as DNA: TGCAGCGTGGCTGACAGGACCCCCTACGAGCAGTACTTC.

The table lists this clone with a few counts. This chain joins TRBV10-3 and TRBJ2-2; 8 bases align to TRBD1. Per the germline V gene, CDR1 is ENHRY and CDR2 is SYGVKD. CDR3 length: 15 residues. Trimming at V came to 7 bases and at J to 6 bases, leaving 10 bases not matched to a gene. The CDR3 region has the DNA TGTGCCATCACCGCAGGGGGCGGCTGGGCCGGGGAGCTGTTTTTT. It is translated as CAITAGGGWAGELFF.

This chain connects TRBV2 to TRBJ1-1; D call uncertain. Trimming stripped 8 bases from V and 6 bases from J, with 10 bases between. The CDR3 extends over 11 amino acids. Germline assignment: CDR1 SNHLY and CDR2 FYNNEI. The CDR3 reads CASAGVAEAFF. CDR3 bases: TGTGCCAGCGCAGGCGTAGCTGAAGCTTTCTTT.